What follows are 26 T cell receptor beta chains derived from one specimen sequenced in a study of Tregs in tolerant kidney transplant recipients. Their cognate antigens are unknown. Sequencing was performed with immunoSEQ multiplex PCR; in TCRdb, only in-frame clones are kept and a portion is missing. The sample lists more than 30,000 clones; 82% were seen once. Material: Tregs from blood cultured with allogeneic cells. Receptors originate from a human donor in good health.

This chain joins TRBV5-5 and TRBJ1-1, with D uncertain. Germline assignment: CDR1 SGHKS and CDR2 YYEKEE (reference sequence). Trimming pared 2 bases from V and 2 bases from J, leaving 13 bases between. The CDR3 spans 15 residues. The CDR3 loop is CASSFGTLTNTEAFF. DNA for the CDR3: TGTGCCAGCAGCTTCGGAACTTTAACAAACACTGAAGCTTTCTTT.

The V call is TRBV13, the J call TRBJ2-5; TRBD2 aligns across 12 bases. V shed 5 bases and J 4 bases; nucleotides not matched to a gene: 11. CDR1 is PRHDT, CDR2 FYEKMQ, per germline (reference sequence). The CDR3 covers 17 residues. CDR3 sequence: CASSHYRTSGDSETQYF. CDR3 DNA: TGTGCCAGCAGCCACTACCGGACTAGCGGGGACTCAGAGACCCAGTACTTC. Supplemented by reference TRBV13 and TRBJ2-5, the full variable domain reads AAGVIQSPRHLIKEKRETATLKCYPIPRHDTVYWYQQGPGQDPQFLISFYEKMQSDKGSIPDRFSAQQFSDYHSELNMSSLELGDSALYFCASSHYRTSGDSETQYFGPGTRLLVL.

The genes are TRBV4-2 and TRBJ2-1; D is unclear. The V gene's germline CDR1 is LGHNA and CDR2 YNFKEQ. Trimming shortened V by 1 base and J by 10 bases, and 8 bases separated the two germline ends. This CDR3 is 12 amino acids long. The DNA of the CDR3 is TGTGCCAGCAGCCAAGGAATCGCGGAGCAGTTCTTC. This encodes CASSQGIAEQFF.

On this clone itself: The junction departs from the called germline gene at one end, perhaps through a read error. The chain recombines TRBV13 with TRBJ2-6; possible D gene TRBD1, 5 bases. CDR3 size: 15 residues. CDR1 is PRHDT, CDR2 FYEKMQ, per germline (reference sequence). The DNA for the CDR3 is TGTGCCAGCAGCCTAGGGGTATCTGGGGCCAACGTCCTGACTTTC. Its protein product is CASSLGVSGANVLTF.

Comment on this clone: An end of the junction does not agree with germline; a read error may underlie this. The J gene is TRBJ2-5, the V gene TRBV6-1; TRBD1 aligns across 7 bases. The CDR3 is made up of 15 amino acids. Germline-derived CDR1 and CDR2 are MNHNS and SASEGT. The CDR3 sequence: CASSRTGPYQETRYF. Here the CDR3 DNA reads TGTGCCAGCAGCCGGACAGGTCCCTACCAAGAGACCCGGTACTTC.

V is TRBV7-3 and J is TRBJ2-1; 11 bases fit TRBD2. CDR1 is SGHTA and CDR2 is FQGTGA in the germline V gene. The V gene end was trimmed by 4 bases and the J gene end by 4 bases; junction bases not matched to a gene: 3. This CDR3 contains 15 residues. In DNA, the CDR3 is TGTGCCAGCAGCTCCAGACTAGCGGGGTACAATGAGCAGTTCTTC. Translating it yields CASSSRLAGYNEQFF.

V is TRBV4-3 and J is TRBJ2-1; 8 bases map to TRBD2. The CDR3 sequence is 18 residues long. Trimming at V came to 1 base and at J to 4 bases, leaving 12 bases not matched to a gene. Per the germline V gene, CDR1 is LGHNA and CDR2 is YSLEER. The CDR3 loop is CASSQVASGASGYNEQFF. Written as DNA, the CDR3 is TGCGCCAGCAGCCAAGTGGCCTCCGGGGCTAGCGGGTACAATGAGCAGTTCTTC.

V is TRBV29-1 and J is TRBJ2-1; unclear D gene. The V gene's germline CDR1 is SQVTM and CDR2 ANQGSEA. V was trimmed by 4 bases and J by 4 bases, leaving 5 bases between them. The CDR3 extends over 11 amino acids. The CDR3 coding sequence is TGCAGCGTTGCCACATACAATGAGCAGTTCTTC. Its translation: CSVATYNEQFF.

A word on this clone: A clone one base away is much larger, so this may be a read error. This sequence joins TRBV2 and TRBJ1-5; no clear D gene. Germline CDR1 SNHLY, CDR2 FYNNEI. V was cut by 4 bases and J by 4 bases, with 11 bases left in between. There are 14 residues in the CDR3. The CDR3 DNA follows: TGTGCCAGCAGTGGCCGGGCGTCTAATCAGCCCCAGCATTTT. Its translation is CASSGRASNQPQHF.

V and J are TRBV30 and TRBJ1-2; no definite D call. The CDR3 has 12 amino acids. Trimming shortened V by 1 base and J by 2 bases, and 5 bases separated the two germline ends. Germline loops: CDR1 GTSNPN, CDR2 SVGIG (reference sequence). Here the CDR3 reads CAWSGANYGYTF. The CDR3 DNA is TGTGCCTGGAGTGGGGCAAACTATGGCTACACCTTC.

The chain carries TRBV6-1 and TRBJ2-1, with D unclear. This CDR3 region has 11 residues. CDR1 and CDR2 (germline): MNHNS, SASEGT. V lost 3 bases, J lost 12 bases, and 9 bases lay in between. CDR3 protein: CASSDEWVQFF. CDR3 DNA sequence: TGTGCCAGCAGTGATGAGTGGGTGCAGTTCTTC.

This chain joins TRBV11-2 and TRBJ2-4; 8 nucleotides agree with TRBD1. V shed 3 bases, J shed 8 bases, and the junction held 12 bases outside the gene matches. Germline V lookup: CDR1 SGHAT, CDR2 FQNNGV. CDR3 length: 16 residues. CDR3 sequence reads: CASSFSRGQGRDIQYF. CDR3 in DNA: TGTGCCAGCAGCTTTAGCAGGGGGCAAGGCAGGGACATTCAGTACTTC.

The chain employs TRBV6-6 and TRBJ1-2; D gene unclear. The V and J ends lost 4 bases and 5 bases respectively, with 11 bases between them. Germline CDR1 and CDR2: MNHNY and SVGAGI (reference sequence). The CDR3 runs 13 residues. CDR3 coding DNA: TGTGCCAGCAGTTCCATTCTAAGTTATGGCTACACCTTC. The encoded protein is CASSSILSYGYTF.

V usage is TRBV5-8 and J usage is TRBJ1-1; D remains ambiguous. V gave up 2 bases and J gave up 0 bases, with 8 bases separating them. Germline V CDR1 and CDR2: SGHTS, YDEGEE. CDR3 length equals 14 residues. Here the CDR3 reads CASSFRGVNTEAFF. In DNA form, the CDR3 reads TGTGCCAGCAGCTTTCGCGGGGTGAACACTGAAGCTTTCTTT. The entire variable domain, with the rest obtained from reference TRBV5-8 and TRBJ1-1, is as follows: EAGVTQSPTHLIKTRGQQATLRCSPISGHTSVYWYQQALGLGLQFLLWYDEGEERNRGNFPPRFSGRQFPNYSSELNVNALELEDSALYLCASSFRGVNTEAFFGQGTRLTVV.

V usage is TRBV7-2 and J usage is TRBJ2-3; the D gene is possibly TRBD1 (7 bases). Germline V gene data show CDR1 as SGHTA and CDR2 as FQGNSA. The V and J ends lost 5 bases and 6 bases respectively, with 18 bases between them. CDR3 length equals 15 residues. The CDR3 here is CASSLERRGPDTQYF. As DNA, the CDR3 is TGTGCCAGCAGCCTTGAGCGGAGGGGGCCGGATACGCAGTATTTT.

The chain recombines TRBV7-6 with TRBJ2-7, with TRBD1 identical over 9 bases. The CDR3 length is 15 residues. V dropped 0 bases and J dropped 0; count of bases not matched to a gene: 0. Germline V CDR1 and CDR2: SGHVS, FNYEAQ. In DNA form, the CDR3 reads TGTGCCAGCAGCTTAGCGACAGGGGGCTCCTACGAGCAGTACTTC. It translates to CASSLATGGSYEQYF.

J is TRBJ2-5 and V is TRBV5-1, with 9 bases fitting TRBD1. The CDR3 length is 15 residues. The V gene's germline CDR1 is SGHRS and CDR2 YFSETQ. The V and J ends lost 4 bases and 3 bases, in that order; junction bases with no gene match: 7. The CDR3 coding sequence is TGCGCCAGCAGCGCACTGACAGGGGGGGAAGAGACCCAGTACTTC. Its translation: CASSALTGGEETQYF.

The chain is built from TRBV5-4 and TRBJ2-1, with 7 bases fitting TRBD2. Germline values: CDR1 SGHNT, CDR2 YYREEE (reference sequence). The CDR3 spans 15 residues. Unmatched junction bases numbered 6, after V lost 0 bases and J lost 6 bases. The CDR3 DNA sequence: TGTGCCAGCAGCTTGGGCGGGGGTTTCAGCAATGAGCAGTTCTTC. Translating it yields CASSLGGGFSNEQFF.

The J gene is TRBJ1-1, the V gene TRBV19, with D unclear. Trimming cost V 1 base and J 1 base, with 10 bases left between them. The CDR3 is 15 residues long. The V gene's germline CDR1 is LNHDA and CDR2 SQIVND (reference sequence). DNA for the CDR3: TGTGCCAGTAGTATAGGGGCAGCCGGGAACACTGAAGCTTTCTTT. It is translated as CASSIGAAGNTEAFF.

The table lists this clone with a count of one. The identical CDR3 is also encoded by other nucleotide sequences in the sample. The CDR3 nucleotides read TGTGCCAGCAGTGACAGGGCTAGCAATCAGCCCCAGCATTTT. Translation: CASSDRASNQPQHF. The chain employs TRBV2 and TRBJ1-5; the D gene is possibly TRBD1 (5 bases). The CDR3 is 14 residues long. CDR1 is SNHLY and CDR2 is FYNNEI in the germline V gene. V lost 3 bases and J 0 bases, leaving 6 bases between the germline ends.

V usage is TRBV18 and J usage is TRBJ2-1, with D possibly called TRBD1 or TRBD2 (6 bases each). The length of the CDR3 is 12 residues. V lost 1 base, J lost 9 bases, and 7 bases lay in between. CDR1 KGHSH and CDR2 LQKENI come from the germline V gene. The CDR3 coding sequence is TGTGCCAGCTCACCACAGGGGGGTGAGCAGTTCTTC. This sequence encodes CASSPQGGEQFF.

The sample holds one count of this clone. The CDR3 sequence: CASSFTGHNEKLFF. The CDR3 bases are TGTGCCAGCAGCTTCACCGGACATAATGAAAAACTGTTTTTT. The chain joins TRBV5-5 to TRBJ1-4, with D perhaps TRBD1 (5 bases). CDR1 and CDR2 from the germline V gene are SGHKS and YYEKEE (reference sequence). The germline V and J ends were trimmed by 2 bases and 4 bases, with 9 bases remaining between them. This CDR3 contains 14 residues.

This chain links TRBV4-3 with TRBJ2-1, with D uncertain. The CDR3 contains 17 residues. V was cut by 0 bases and J by 0 bases, with 12 bases left in between. The germline gives CDR1 LGHNA, CDR2 YSLEER. The CDR3 DNA reads TGCGCCAGCAGCCAAGATGTAAAGGGAAGCTCCTACAATGAGCAGTTCTTC. Protein sequence: CASSQDVKGSSYNEQFF.

The V gene is TRBV30, the J gene TRBJ1-1, with a weak D call TRBD1 (5 bases). V lost 7 bases and J 10 bases, leaving 13 bases between the germline ends. The CDR3 contains 10 residues. CDR1 GTSNPN and CDR2 SVGIG come from the germline V gene (reference sequence). CDR3 nucleotides: TGTGCCTCTGGGACGCCTGTAGCTTTCTTT. Translated, it gives CASGTPVAFF.

The chain links TRBV5-1 to TRBJ2-2; 7 positions agree with TRBD2. This CDR3 has 14 residues. J lost 4 bases, V lost 3 bases, and 3 bases had no gene match. Germline loops: CDR1 SGHRS, CDR2 YFSETQ. Here the CDR3 reads CASSSGGGTGELFF. The DNA for the CDR3 is TGCGCCAGCAGCTCGGGGGGTGGCACCGGGGAGCTGTTTTTT. The whole variable domain, remainder taken from reference TRBV5-1 and TRBJ2-2, is KAGVTQTPRYLIKTRGQQVTLSCSPISGHRSVSWYQQTPGQGLQFLFEYFSETQRNKGNFPGRFSGRQFSNSRSEMNVSTLELGDSALYLCASSSGGGTGELFFGEGSRLTVL.

The chain recombines TRBV10-3 with TRBJ2-3; D unresolved. V lost 10 bases, J lost 1 base, and 12 bases lay in between. CDR3 length: 13 amino acids. Germline-derived CDR1 and CDR2 are ENHRY and SYGVKD. The CDR3 protein is CATGPAGTDTQYF. The CDR3 region has the DNA TGTGCCACCGGTCCTGCGGGCACAGATACGCAGTATTTT.